The 28 T cell receptor beta chains given below trace back to one sample, sequenced in a study of T cells in Graves' hyperthyroidism and ophthalmopathy. Amplified regions were TCR beta CDR3 sequences from RNA transcripts. The HTBI primer set served for first-round RT-PCR of the TCR CDR3. TCRdb recomputed calls from the multiplex PCR reads with MiXCR, one row per CDR3 protein. The table records fewer than 450,000 distinct CDR3 sequences, less than 20% of them present only once. Sequencing was carried out using blood. The receptors originated from a young man with Graves' ophthalmopathy.

This clonotype was picked up a small number of times. The chain has TRBV7-6 and TRBJ2-3; TRBD1 is a possible D gene (6 bases). Trimming stripped 5 bases from V and 9 bases from J, with 15 bases between. Germline V gives CDR1 SGHVS, CDR2 FNYEAQ. The CDR3 has 13 amino acids. The CDR3: CASSQSTGLTQYF. The CDR3, as DNA: TGTGCCAGCAGCCAGTCTACAGGGTTGACGCAGTATTTT.

This clonotype was found many times. The chain uses TRBV27 and TRBJ2-7; tentative D call: TRBD1 (6 bases). CDR1 MNHEY and CDR2 SMNVEV come from the germline V gene (reference sequence). V lost 5 bases, J lost 3 bases, and 14 bases lay in between. This CDR3 region has 14 residues. The CDR3 spells CASSKTGFGYEQYF. CDR3 sequence (DNA): TGTGCCAGCAGTAAAACAGGGTTTGGCTACGAGCAGTACTTC.

This clonotype was counted a few times. V and J are TRBV6-5 and TRBJ2-2; tentative D call: TRBD2 (6 bases). Germline CDR1 is MNHEY and CDR2 is SVGAGI. There are 14 residues in the CDR3. V was clipped by 2 bases and J by 7 bases, with 11 bases between them. CDR3 residues: CASSYGGSGGELFF. The CDR3 coding sequence is TGTGCCAGCAGTTACGGGGGGTCCGGCGGGGAGCTGTTTTTT.

This clonotype was recorded at least ten times. V and J are TRBV12-3 or TRBV12-4 and TRBJ1-6, with D unresolved. The CDR3 sequence is 17 residues long. V shed 5 bases and J shed 0 bases, with 14 bases lying between them. CDR3 nucleotides: TGTGCCAGCAGTGGACGGCCGCCCAGCTCCTATAATTCACCCCTCCACTTT. Amino acids: CASSGRPPSSYNSPLHF.

This chain links TRBV19 with TRBJ2-7, with D unclear. Between the trimmed V and J ends, which lost 6 bases and 3 bases, there was a span of 15 bases. Germline assignment: CDR1 LNHDA and CDR2 SQIVND (reference sequence). The CDR3 runs 14 residues. The CDR3 nucleotides read TGTGCCAGTAGCGGAAACATCCTCGGCTACGAGCAGTACTTC. It specifies CASSGNILGYEQYF.

The chain has TRBV6-1 and TRBJ2-3, with D perhaps TRBD2 (6 bases). In germline, CDR1 is MNHNS, CDR2 SASEGT. The CDR3 is made up of 14 amino acids. The V end was cut by 6 bases, the J end by 4 bases, with 14 bases between. CDR3 nucleotides: TGTGCCAGCAGGGAGGGAATCCGTGCAGATACGCAGTATTTT. Translating it yields CASREGIRADTQYF.

This clonotype was picked up many times. The chain is built from TRBV28 and TRBJ1-1, with D maybe TRBD1 (6 bases). The V gene lost 6 bases and the J gene lost 7 bases, with 18 bases spanning the gap. The germline CDR1 and CDR2 sequences are MDHEN and SYDVKM. This CDR3 comprises 14 residues. The CDR3 loop is CASRDDRKYHEAFF. As DNA, the CDR3 is TGTGCCAGCAGGGACGACAGGAAGTACCATGAAGCTTTCTTT.

This clonotype was detected a few times. The rearrangement links TRBV20-1 to TRBJ2-1, with TRBD2 identical over 12 bases. CDR3 length equals 15 residues. Germline CDR1 reads DFQATT; CDR2 reads SNEGSKA (reference sequence). Losses at the gene ends were 2 bases for V and 3 bases for J; bases not matched to a gene: 2. CDR3 amino acids: CSARLAGGFYNEQFF. In DNA form, the CDR3 reads TGCAGTGCTAGACTAGCGGGGGGGTTCTACAATGAGCAGTTCTTC.

This clonotype was counted ten times or more. The rearrangement links TRBV7-3 to TRBJ1-5; D gene ambiguous. Trimming cost V 3 bases and J 7 bases, with 10 bases left between them. The CDR3 length is 13 residues. Germline values: CDR1 SGHTA, CDR2 FQGTGA. The CDR3 loop is CASSFTYGQPQHF. The CDR3 nucleotides read TGTGCCAGCAGCTTCACCTACGGACAGCCCCAGCATTTT.

This clonotype was found many times. The gene calls are TRBV3-1 and TRBJ1-2; D is undetermined. The CDR3 has 15 residues. CDR1 is LGHDT, CDR2 YNNKEL, per germline (reference sequence). The V and J ends lost 0 bases and 6 bases respectively, with 14 bases between them. CDR3 in amino acids: CASSQEPGGSDGYTF. The CDR3 DNA reads as TGTGCCAGCAGCCAAGAGCCGGGAGGTAGTGATGGCTACACCTTC.

The DNA of the CDR3 is TGTGCCATCAGTGCCACGACAGGGGCTGGAAACACCATATATTTT. This gives the protein CAISATTGAGNTIYF. V gene TRBV10-3 combines with J gene TRBJ1-3; 8 bases line up with TRBD1. The CDR3 covers 15 residues. V was pared by 4 bases and J by 2 bases, with 4 bases of the junction left unmatched. CDR1 and CDR2 (germline): ENHRY, SYGVKD.

This clonotype was recorded many times. The CDR3, as DNA: TGTGCCAGCAGCGTCAATCTAGGGAGGGATGAGCAGTTCTTC. It codes for CASSVNLGRDEQFF. The J gene is TRBJ2-1, the V gene TRBV11-1; TRBD2 aligns across 7 bases. CDR3 size: 14 residues. Germline CDR1 and CDR2: SGHAT and FQDESV (reference sequence). Trimming at V came to 5 bases and at J to 8 bases, leaving 9 bases not matched to a gene.

The chain recombines TRBV6-1 with TRBJ1-3; 8 nucleotides align to TRBD1. The CDR3 totals 16 residues. From germline, CDR1 is MNHNS and CDR2 SASEGT. Losses at the gene ends were 6 bases for V and 3 bases for J; bases not matched to a gene: 10. The CDR3 loop is CASSPVGQGDGNTIYF. CDR3 nucleotides: TGTGCCAGCAGCCCAGTCGGACAGGGAGATGGAAACACCATATATTTT.

The chain recombines TRBV7-9 with TRBJ2-3; 10 bases match TRBD2. The length of the CDR3 is 16 residues. Looked up from germline, CDR1 is SEHNR and CDR2 is FQNEAQ (reference sequence). The junction had 5 bases not matched to a gene; V was cut back by 5 bases and J by 0 bases. The CDR3 sequence: CASSKLAGTSTDTQYF. CDR3 nucleotides: TGTGCCAGCAGCAAACTAGCGGGGACTAGCACAGATACGCAGTATTTT.

The rearrangement links TRBV6-1 to TRBJ2-7; 9 bases line up with TRBD1. The CDR3 has 15 amino acids. Per the germline V gene, CDR1 is MNHNS and CDR2 is SASEGT. The V segment lost 6 bases and the J segment 0 bases; nucleotides outside the gene matches: 6. CDR3 nucleotides: TGTGCCAGCAGGAGGGACAGGGTAAACTCCTACGAGCAGTACTTC. Residues: CASRRDRVNSYEQYF.

V gene TRBV7-2 combines with J gene TRBJ1-2; weak D call: TRBD1 (5 bases). This CDR3 has 16 residues. Trimming shortened V by 4 bases and J by 8 bases, and 23 bases separated the two germline ends. Germline V gene sequence: CDR1 SGHTA, CDR2 FQGNSA. CDR3 in amino acids: CASSSYRTGTVEGYTF. CDR3 coding DNA: TGTGCCAGCAGCTCCTACCGAACCGGGACGGTGGAAGGCTACACCTTC.

This clonotype has ten or more counts. The rearrangement uses TRBV5-1 and TRBJ1-1; perhaps TRBD1 as D (6 bases). The CDR3 sequence is 14 residues long. Germline V lookup: CDR1 SGHRS, CDR2 YFSETQ. V was cut by 2 bases and J by 5 bases, with 13 bases left in between. DNA for the CDR3: TGCGCCAGCAGCTTAGACAGGTTAAAAACTGAAGCTTTCTTT. Protein product: CASSLDRLKTEAFF.

This clonotype was seen repeatedly, ten times or more. The rearrangement links TRBV12-3 or TRBV12-4 to TRBJ1-2; D possibly corresponds to TRBD1 (5 bases). The V end lost 7 bases, the J end lost 3 bases, and 18 bases lay between the germline ends. The CDR3 is made up of 15 amino acids. This CDR3 reads CASNAEGLIDYGYTF. DNA for the CDR3: TGTGCCAGCAATGCAGAGGGGCTTATTGACTATGGCTACACCTTC.

About this clonotype: Being one base from a much bigger clone, this may be a read error. The chain has TRBV6-5 and TRBJ2-7, with D perhaps matching TRBD1 or TRBD2 (5 bases each). The germline V and J ends were trimmed by 4 bases and 5 bases, with 12 bases remaining between them. CDR3 size: 13 residues. The germline V gene encodes CDR1 MNHEY and CDR2 SVGAGI. The chain's CDR3 is CASSSGTADEQYF. The CDR3 region has the DNA TGTGCCAGCAGTTCTGGGACCGCAGACGAGCAGTACTTC.

Points on this clonotype: Relative to the germline gene, one junction end is altered; a read error may explain this. V gene TRBV5-1 combines with J gene TRBJ1-4, with D hard to call. Germline lookup yields CDR1 SGHRS and CDR2 YFSETQ. This CDR3 comprises 14 residues. CDR3 nucleotides: TGCGCCAGCAGCTTGGATTCAACTGATGAAAAACTGTTTTTT. Translating it yields CASSLDSTDEKLFF.

This clonotype was recorded many times. This chain joins TRBV28 and TRBJ1-5, with 7 bases identical to TRBD1. The CDR3 is 15 residues long. The germline V gene encodes CDR1 MDHEN and CDR2 SYDVKM. The CDR3 loop reads CGHSPGDRDNQPQHF. The CDR3 bases are TGTGGCCACTCTCCCGGGGACAGAGATAATCAGCCCCAGCATTTT.

This clonotype appeared many times. The V gene is TRBV20-1, the J gene TRBJ2-7, with no clear D. With 6 bases removed from V and 2 bases from J, the gap between germline ends came to 17 bases. This CDR3 spans 14 amino acids. Germline CDR1 reads DFQATT; CDR2 reads SNEGSKA (reference sequence). The CDR3 protein is CSALGGLDTYEQYF. CDR3 nucleotide sequence: TGCAGTGCCCTTGGTGGCTTAGACACCTACGAGCAGTACTTC.

This rearrangement joins TRBV28 to TRBJ2-1; 7 bases are shared with TRBD2. From germline, CDR1 is MDHEN and CDR2 SYDVKM. The CDR3 spans 15 residues. V trimming: 6 bases; J trimming: 2 bases; junction bases outside the gene matches: 7. CDR3 in DNA: TGTGCCAGCAGCCTCGGGACTACGCCCTACAATGAGCAGTTCTTC. This codes for CASSLGTTPYNEQFF.

This clonotype was detected ten times or more. The genes are TRBV7-2 and TRBJ1-5; D remains ambiguous. This CDR3 spans 11 amino acids. Germline assignment: CDR1 SGHTA and CDR2 FQGNSA. V gave up 5 bases and J gave up 11 bases, with 10 bases separating them. CDR3 DNA: TGTGCCAGCAGCGACCATTTAGCCCAGCATTTT. Protein: CASSDHLAQHF.

This clonotype was seen more than once but under ten times. The J gene is TRBJ2-7, the V gene TRBV19; no clear D gene. The CDR3 contains 19 residues. Trimming left V 1 base short and J 0 bases short, with 22 bases between. Germline CDR1 and CDR2: LNHDA and SQIVND (reference sequence). The CDR3 DNA sequence: TGTGCCAGTAGTATAGGAGCTAAGGGAAGAGCCACGGGCTCCTACGAGCAGTACTTC. This translates into CASSIGAKGRATGSYEQYF.

This clonotype has more than one count but fewer than ten. V and J are TRBV10-3 and TRBJ2-3; 9 bases align to TRBD2. CDR3 length equals 15 residues. Germline CDR1 reads ENHRY; CDR2 reads SYGVKD. The junction had 4 bases not matched to a gene; V was cut back by 3 bases and J by 3 bases. The CDR3 is CAISDAGGLTDTQYF. CDR3 DNA: TGTGCCATCAGTGATGCGGGGGGGCTGACAGATACGCAGTATTTT.

This clonotype occurred once. This sequence joins TRBV7-8 and TRBJ2-1; possible D gene TRBD1, 6 bases. Trimming cost V 1 base and J 3 bases, with 10 bases left between them. The CDR3 spans 15 residues. CDR1 SGHVS and CDR2 FQNEAQ come from the germline V gene. Here the CDR3 DNA reads TGTGCCAGCAGCTTAGAATCGGACAGCTACAATGAGCAGTTCTTC. Protein: CASSLESDSYNEQFF.

This clonotype showed up many times. The gene calls are TRBV7-9 and TRBJ2-7, with D maybe TRBD1 (5 bases). V lost 5 bases, J lost 7 bases, and 12 bases lay in between. This CDR3 spans 12 amino acids. CDR1 SEHNR and CDR2 FQNEAQ come from the germline V gene (reference sequence). The CDR3 nucleotides read TGTGCCAGCAGCGCCCACCAGGGAGAGCAGTACTTC. This codes for CASSAHQGEQYF.